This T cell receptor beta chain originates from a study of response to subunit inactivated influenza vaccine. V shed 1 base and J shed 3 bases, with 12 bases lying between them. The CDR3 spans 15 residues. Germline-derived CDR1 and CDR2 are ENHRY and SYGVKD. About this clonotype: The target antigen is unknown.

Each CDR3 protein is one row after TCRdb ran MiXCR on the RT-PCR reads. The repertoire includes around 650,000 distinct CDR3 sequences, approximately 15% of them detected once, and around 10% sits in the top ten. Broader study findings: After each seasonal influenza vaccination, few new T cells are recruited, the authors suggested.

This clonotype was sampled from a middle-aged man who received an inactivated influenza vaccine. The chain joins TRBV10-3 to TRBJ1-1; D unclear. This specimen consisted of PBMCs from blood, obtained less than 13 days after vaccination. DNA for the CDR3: TGTGCCATCAGTGAGTATGTGGAAGCGTACACTGAAGCTTTCTTT. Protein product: CAISEYVEAYTEAFF.